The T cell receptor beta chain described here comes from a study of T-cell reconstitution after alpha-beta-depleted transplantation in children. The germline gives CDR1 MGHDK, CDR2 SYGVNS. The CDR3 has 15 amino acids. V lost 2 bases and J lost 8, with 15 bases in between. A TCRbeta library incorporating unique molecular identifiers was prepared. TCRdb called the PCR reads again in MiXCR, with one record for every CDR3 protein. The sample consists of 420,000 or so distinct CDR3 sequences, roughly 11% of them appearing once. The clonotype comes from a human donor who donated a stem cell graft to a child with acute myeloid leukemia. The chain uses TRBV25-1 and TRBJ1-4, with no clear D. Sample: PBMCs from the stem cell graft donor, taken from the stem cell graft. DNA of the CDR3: TGTGCCAGCAGTGAAAAGGCGGGTCTAGAGGAAAAACTGTTTTTT. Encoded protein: CASSEKAGLEEKLFF.